The rows below give T cell receptor beta chains drawn from one sample of a study of blood T cell repertoires in COVID-19. Sequenced by immunoSEQ multiplex PCR; TCRdb stores in-frame clones only, minus some. The sample shows some 110,000 clones, approximately 86% of them seen only once. The specimen was peripheral blood. Receptors were obtained from a man aged 35-49 years with acute or convalescent COVID-19. Both conserved end residues are trimmed from each CDR3.

j_gene | v_gene | CDR3aa
TRBJ2-2 | TRBV7-9 | ASSLQGAGELF
TRBJ1-5 | TRBV5-8 | ASSGTGRVGNQPQH
TRBJ2-4 | TRBV7-3 | ASSRTLAKNIQY
TRBJ1-2 | TRBV6-1 | ASSEGGSDYGYT
TRBJ1-3 | TRBV4-1 | ASSQTDRPTSGNTIY
TRBJ1-5 | TRBV5-3 | ARSLQAENQPQH
TRBJ2-1 | TRBV24-1 | ATSDYRGNEQF
TRBJ1-2 | TRBV24-1 | ATFDSSTGYT
TRBJ1-5 | TRBV19 | ATRGHSNQPQH
TRBJ1-6 | TRBV7-6 | ASSSGVEGSPLH
TRBJ1-1 | TRBV9 | ASSDRDKRGTEAF
TRBJ1-5 | TRBV6-1 | ASSEVASGQPQH
TRBJ1-1 | TRBV6-5 | ASSRNTEAF
TRBJ2-1 | TRBV6-6 | ASSQGSDEQF
TRBJ1-2 | TRBV29-1 | SVESGVSRGYT
TRBJ2-3 | TRBV14 | ASSQGKFGTSRTDTQY
TRBJ1-2 | TRBV27 | ASSSDRYYGYT
TRBJ2-1 | TRBV21-1 | ASSPRTGSSSYNEQF
TRBJ2-5 | TRBV2 | ASSEGQYQETQY
TRBJ2-1 | TRBV6-5 | ASSLLDPSYNEQF
TRBJ1-4 | TRBV5-4 | ASSSNGGANEKLF
TRBJ2-4 | TRBV4-3 | ASSQSRGFKNIQY
TRBJ1-4 | TRBV28 | AATTPPGATNEKLF
TRBJ2-7 | TRBV3-1/TRBV3-2 | ASSQGPPYEQY
TRBJ2-7 | TRBV9 | ASSPQTGSYEQY
TRBJ1-5 | TRBV30 | AWSEGDGPQH
TRBJ2-3 | TRBV19 | ASSIGWDRYTDTQY
TRBJ1-2 | TRBV12-3/TRBV12-4 | ASTTGQGEGYT
TRBJ1-2 | TRBV12-3/TRBV12-4 | ASSPTGNYGYT
TRBJ2-7 | TRBV15 | ATSRVLAGSYEQY
TRBJ1-5 | TRBV5-6 | ASSLVAGNQPQH